A single sample gave rise to the 24 T cell receptor beta chains below, sequenced in a study of blood T cell repertoires in COVID-19. Repertoires were generated with immunoSEQ multiplex PCR, while TCRdb's copy carries only in-frame clones and drops some. The table includes 130,000 or so clones, about 87% detected once. The sequenced sample was peripheral blood. The receptors originated from a man aged 55 to 70 with active or convalescent COVID-19.

The rearrangement joins TRBV7-3 to TRBJ2-1; 8 positions match TRBD2. This CDR3 has 15 residues. Germline V lookup: CDR1 SGHTA, CDR2 FQGTGA. With 6 bases clipped from V and 5 bases from J, the junction kept 9 bases outside the gene matches. CDR3 in DNA: TGTGCCAGCAGGCAAGGGCCGCGGGGGGACAATGAGCAGTTCTTC. Translation: CASRQGPRGDNEQFF.

This rearrangement joins TRBV20-1 to TRBJ2-7; 7 bases map to TRBD2. This CDR3 comprises 15 residues. Per germline, CDR1 DFQATT and CDR2 SNEGSKA (reference sequence). The ends lost 3 bases at V and 6 bases at J; junction bases unmatched: 14. This CDR3 is CSASLGRAGGSEQYF. The CDR3 DNA reads as TGCAGTGCTAGTTTGGGGAGGGCCGGGGGAAGCGAGCAGTACTTC.

This clone was seen a few times. This chain connects TRBV27 to TRBJ1-1, with no clear D. Germline loops: CDR1 MNHEY, CDR2 SMNVEV (reference sequence). Trimming took 3 bases from V and 5 from J, leaving 13 bases between them. The CDR3 spans 14 residues. CDR3 DNA sequence: TGTGCCAGCAGTTTGTCTCGGGGAAGGACTGAAGCTTTCTTT. It specifies CASSLSRGRTEAFF.

The J gene is TRBJ2-2, the V gene TRBV2; maybe TRBD1 (7 bases). CDR1 SNHLY and CDR2 FYNNEI come from the germline V gene. The length of the CDR3 is 15 residues. The V gene lost 5 bases and the J gene lost 4 bases, with 14 bases spanning the gap. CDR3 sequence reads: CASSYYRGGTGELFF. In DNA, the CDR3 is TGTGCCAGCAGTTACTACAGGGGAGGCACCGGGGAGCTGTTTTTT.

The chain uses TRBV6-5 and TRBJ1-1; 10 bases line up with TRBD1. The CDR3 spans 16 residues. Germline values: CDR1 MNHEY, CDR2 SVGAGI. Germline trimming cut 0 bases from V and 0 bases from J; bases unmatched to any gene: 1. CDR3 sequence (DNA): TGTGCCAGCAGTTACTCTGGGACAGGGGTGAACACTGAAGCTTTCTTT. It yields the protein CASSYSGTGVNTEAFF.

This rearrangement joins TRBV19 to TRBJ2-2; 8 bases align to TRBD1. CDR3 length: 13 residues. Per the germline V gene, CDR1 is LNHDA and CDR2 is SQIVND (reference sequence). This CDR3 reads CVSGTGNTGELFF. The CDR3 DNA reads TGTGTCTCCGGGACAGGTAACACCGGGGAGCTGTTTTTT.

CDR3 amino acids: CATSDTGTGNWNEQFF. For the CDR3, the DNA is TGTGCCACCAGTGATACCGGGACAGGGAATTGGAATGAGCAGTTCTTC. J is TRBJ2-1 and V is TRBV24-1, with 9 bases matching TRBD1. V trimming: 3 bases; J trimming: 7 bases; junction bases outside the gene matches: 9. The CDR3 contains 16 residues. CDR1 and CDR2 from the germline V gene are KGHDR and SFDVKD.

This clone was detected once. This chain connects TRBV5-4 to TRBJ1-1; 7 bases are a match to TRBD1. The CDR3 length is 14 residues. CDR1 SGHNT and CDR2 YYREEE come from the germline V gene (reference sequence). The junction had 6 bases not matched to a gene; V was cut back by 2 bases and J by 5 bases. CDR3 sequence: CASSFLTGTTEAFF. In nucleotides, the CDR3 is TGTGCCAGCAGCTTTTTGACAGGGACTACTGAAGCTTTCTTT.

This clone was picked up one time. J is TRBJ2-3 and V is TRBV27, with D unresolved. The germline CDR1 and CDR2 sequences are MNHEY and SMNVEV (reference sequence). V gave up 2 bases and J gave up 3 bases, with 6 bases separating them. This CDR3 is built from 13 residues. The CDR3 is CASSLKRTDTQYF. The CDR3 DNA sequence: TGTGCCAGCAGTTTAAAGAGGACAGATACGCAGTATTTT.

The chain recombines TRBV9 with TRBJ2-7, with TRBD2 matching 10 bases. The CDR3 spans 15 residues. V lost 3 bases to trimming and J lost 6 bases; unmatched junction nucleotides: 9. Germline CDR1 is SGDLS and CDR2 is YYNGEE. The CDR3 loop is CASSGPGLAKGEQYF. In DNA, the CDR3 is TGTGCCAGCAGCGGACCGGGACTAGCGAAGGGCGAGCAGTACTTC.

The chain links TRBV27 to TRBJ2-7; 9 bases map to TRBD2. Germline CDR1 reads MNHEY; CDR2 reads SMNVEV (reference sequence). Germline trimming cut 5 bases from V and 0 bases from J; bases unmatched to any gene: 5. The CDR3 consists of 15 residues. Here the CDR3 DNA reads TGTGCCAGCAGTGTACTAGCGGGTAACTCCTACGAGCAGTACTTC. Its translation: CASSVLAGNSYEQYF.

J is TRBJ1-5 and V is TRBV19, with D perhaps matching TRBD1 (6 bases). The CDR3 contains 15 residues. Germline V CDR1 and CDR2: LNHDA, SQIVND (reference sequence). V was clipped by 3 bases and J by 2 bases, with 11 bases between them. The CDR3 spells CASSMDSRGNQPQHF. In nucleotides, the CDR3 is TGTGCCAGTAGTATGGACAGTAGGGGCAATCAGCCCCAGCATTTT.

The chain is built from TRBV24-1 and TRBJ2-3, with TRBD2 matching over 14 bases. V was clipped by 4 bases and J by 4 bases; unmatched bases: 3. The CDR3 spans 16 residues. Germline V gene lookup returns CDR1 KGHDR and CDR2 SFDVKD. In nucleotides, the CDR3 is TGTGCCACCAGTGACCCGGGACTAGCGGGAGCAGATACGCAGTATTTT. Translation: CATSDPGLAGADTQYF.

The gene calls are TRBV24-1 and TRBJ2-5; D might be TRBD2 (5 bases). CDR1 KGHDR and CDR2 SFDVKD come from the germline V gene. The CDR3 loop spans 14 amino acids. The V and J ends lost 3 bases and 4 bases respectively, with 11 bases between them. The CDR3: CATSDGLEGETQYF. CDR3 bases: TGTGCCACCAGTGATGGGCTAGAGGGAGAGACCCAGTACTTC.

This chain links TRBV28 with TRBJ1-2; 7 nucleotides agree with TRBD1. The CDR3 runs to 15 residues. With V trimmed by 4 bases and J by 7 bases, 12 bases remained unmatched. Germline V gene data show CDR1 as MDHEN and CDR2 as SYDVKM. CDR3: CASSSQGGWAPGYTF. The CDR3 coding sequence is TGTGCCAGCAGTTCTCAGGGGGGTTGGGCTCCTGGCTACACCTTC.

This chain uses TRBV28 with TRBJ1-5, with D tentatively TRBD1 (5 bases). From germline, CDR1 is MDHEN and CDR2 SYDVKM. Between the trimmed V and J ends, which lost 5 bases and 4 bases, there was a span of 12 bases. This CDR3 is 14 amino acids long. The CDR3 DNA sequence: TGTGCCAGCAGTCCTACGACAGCTAATCAGCCCCAGCATTTT. Amino acid sequence: CASSPTTANQPQHF.

This chain uses TRBV7-9 with TRBJ2-1, with 9 bases matching TRBD2. Germline V gives CDR1 SEHNR, CDR2 FQNEAQ (reference sequence). The V gene end was trimmed by 4 bases and the J gene end by 9 bases; junction bases not matched to a gene: 10. This CDR3 comprises 15 residues. This chain's CDR3 is CASSSGAGGWSEQFF. As DNA, the CDR3 is TGTGCCAGCAGCTCGGGAGCGGGAGGATGGAGTGAGCAGTTCTTC.

The chain links TRBV28 to TRBJ1-5; a weak D match, TRBD1 (5 bases). With 9 bases removed from V and 1 base from J, the gap between germline ends came to 16 bases. Germline CDR1 is MDHEN and CDR2 is SYDVKM. The CDR3 spans 15 residues. Written as DNA, the CDR3 is TGTGCCAGTCTCACAGGTACGGCGAGCAATCAGCCCCAGCATTTT. Its protein product is CASLTGTASNQPQHF.

This clone was detected a few times. The V and J genes are TRBV21-1 and TRBJ1-2. TRBV21-1 is a pseudogene. The CDR3 has 15 amino acids. In DNA form, the CDR3 reads TGTGCCAGCAGCAAAGCGCGGGTCAAGGGCTATGGCTACACCTTC. It yields the protein CASSKARVKGYGYTF.

The chain joins TRBV18 to TRBJ2-5; tentative D call: TRBD2 (6 bases). Trimming shortened V by 3 bases and J by 2 bases, and 19 bases separated the two germline ends. From germline, CDR1 is KGHSH and CDR2 LQKENI. The CDR3 covers 17 residues. CDR3 nucleotide sequence: TGTGCCAGCTCACCCCGGCCCGGGGAGGAGGGGCAAGAGACCCAGTACTTC. Its protein is CASSPRPGEEGQETQYF.

The chain couples TRBV2 to TRBJ1-5, with D maybe TRBD1 (5 bases). The CDR3 spans 16 residues. Deletions cut 7 bases from V and 4 bases from J, with 20 bases between. Germline lookup yields CDR1 SNHLY and CDR2 FYNNEI. The CDR3 loop is CASTLVGAGVNQPQHF. CDR3 in DNA: TGTGCCAGCACATTGGTAGGGGCAGGAGTGAATCAGCCCCAGCATTTT. The variable domain in full, completed from reference TRBV2 and TRBJ1-5, reads EPEVTQTPSHQVTQMGQEVILRCVPISNHLYFYWYRQILGQKVEFLVSFYNNEISEKSEIFDDQFSVERPDGSNFTLKIRSTKLEDSAMYFCASTLVGAGVNQPQHFGDGTRLSIL.

The table lists this clone with a count of one. The chain is built from TRBV6-1 and TRBJ2-7; 7 bases are a match to TRBD2. The CDR3 covers 12 residues. Germline CDR1 is MNHNS and CDR2 is SASEGT. With 2 bases clipped from V and 6 bases from J, the junction kept 1 base outside the gene matches. The CDR3 DNA follows: TGTGCCAGCAGTGAATCGGGAGGCGAGCAGTACTTC. Amino acids: CASSESGGEQYF.

This clone was counted a few times. The CDR3 is CASSLSGAGDGGYTF. In nucleotides, the CDR3 is TGTGCCAGCAGTTTATCGGGGGCGGGGGACGGAGGCTACACCTTC. This chain joins TRBV27 and TRBJ1-2, with D perhaps TRBD1 (6 bases). The CDR3 is 15 amino acids. Germline loops: CDR1 MNHEY, CDR2 SMNVEV (reference sequence). The V end lost 0 bases, the J end lost 8 bases, and 16 bases lay between the germline ends.

The chain has TRBV5-8 and TRBJ1-2; D is uncertain. In germline, CDR1 is SGHTS, CDR2 YDEGEE. The V end lost 0 bases, the J end lost 2 bases, and 11 bases lay between the germline ends. The CDR3 consists of 15 residues. The CDR3 loop is CASSLGTQLNYGYTF. The CDR3 DNA sequence: TGTGCCAGCAGCTTGGGCACCCAACTCAACTATGGCTACACCTTC.